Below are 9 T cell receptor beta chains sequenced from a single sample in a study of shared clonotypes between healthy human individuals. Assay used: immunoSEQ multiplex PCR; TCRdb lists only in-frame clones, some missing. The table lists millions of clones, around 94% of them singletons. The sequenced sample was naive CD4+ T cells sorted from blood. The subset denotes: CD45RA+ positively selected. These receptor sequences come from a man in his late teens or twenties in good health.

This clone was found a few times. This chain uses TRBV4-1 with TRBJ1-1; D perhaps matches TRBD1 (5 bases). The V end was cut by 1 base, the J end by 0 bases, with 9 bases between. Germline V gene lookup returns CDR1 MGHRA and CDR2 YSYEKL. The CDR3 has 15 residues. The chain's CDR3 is CASSQGEGMNTEAFF. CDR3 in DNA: TGCGCCAGCAGCCAAGGGGAGGGGATGAACACTGAAGCTTTCTTT.

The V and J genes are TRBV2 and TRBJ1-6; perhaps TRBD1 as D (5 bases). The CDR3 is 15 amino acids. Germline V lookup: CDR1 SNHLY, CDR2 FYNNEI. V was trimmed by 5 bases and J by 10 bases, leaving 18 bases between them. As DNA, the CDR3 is TGTGCCAGCAGTTCCCGGGACCCCCTCCGATCACCCCTCCACTTT. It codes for CASSSRDPLRSPLHF.

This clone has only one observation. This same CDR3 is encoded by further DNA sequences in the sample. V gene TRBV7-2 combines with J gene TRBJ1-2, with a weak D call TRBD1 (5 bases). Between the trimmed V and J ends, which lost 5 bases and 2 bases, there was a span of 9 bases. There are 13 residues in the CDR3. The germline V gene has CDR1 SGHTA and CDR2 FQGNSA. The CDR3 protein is CASSPAGNYGYTF. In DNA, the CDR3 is TGTGCCAGCAGCCCGGCAGGGAACTATGGCTACACCTTC.

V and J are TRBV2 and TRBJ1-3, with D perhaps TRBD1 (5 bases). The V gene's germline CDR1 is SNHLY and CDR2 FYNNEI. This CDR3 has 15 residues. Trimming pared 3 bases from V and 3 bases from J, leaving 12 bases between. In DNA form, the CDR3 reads TGTGCCAGCAGTGACGCCAGGGTCTTTGGAAACACCATATATTTT. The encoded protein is CASSDARVFGNTIYF. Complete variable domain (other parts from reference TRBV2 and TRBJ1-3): EPEVTQTPSHQVTQMGQEVILRCVPISNHLYFYWYRQILGQKVEFLVSFYNNEISEKSEIFDDQFSVERPDGSNFTLKIRSTKLEDSAMYFCASSDARVFGNTIYFGEGSWLTVV.

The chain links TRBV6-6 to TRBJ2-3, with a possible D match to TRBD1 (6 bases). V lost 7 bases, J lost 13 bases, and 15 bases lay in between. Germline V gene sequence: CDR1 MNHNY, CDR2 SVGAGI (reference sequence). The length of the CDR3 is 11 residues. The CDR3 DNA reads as TGTGCCAGCACTAACAAGGCAGGGGAGTATTTT. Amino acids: CASTNKAGEYF.

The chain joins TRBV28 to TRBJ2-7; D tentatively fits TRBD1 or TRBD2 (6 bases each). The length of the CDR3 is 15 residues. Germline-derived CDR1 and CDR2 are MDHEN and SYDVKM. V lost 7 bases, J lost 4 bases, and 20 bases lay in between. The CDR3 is CASISSRGQGYEQYF. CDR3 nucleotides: TGTGCCAGCATTTCAAGTCGGGGGCAGGGGTACGAGCAGTACTTC. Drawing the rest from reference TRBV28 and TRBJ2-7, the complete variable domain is DVKVTQSSRYLVKRTGEKVFLECVQDMDHENMFWYRQDPGLGLRLIYFSYDVKMKEKGDIPEGYSVSREKKERFSLILESASTNQTSMYLCASISSRGQGYEQYFGPGTRLTVT.

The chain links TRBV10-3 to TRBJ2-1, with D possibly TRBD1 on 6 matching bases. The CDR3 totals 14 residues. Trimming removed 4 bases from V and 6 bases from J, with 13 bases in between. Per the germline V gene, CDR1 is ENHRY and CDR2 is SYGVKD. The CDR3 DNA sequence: TGTGCCATCAGTGGCGGACAAGGGGGCAATGAGCAGTTCTTC. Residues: CAISGGQGGNEQFF.

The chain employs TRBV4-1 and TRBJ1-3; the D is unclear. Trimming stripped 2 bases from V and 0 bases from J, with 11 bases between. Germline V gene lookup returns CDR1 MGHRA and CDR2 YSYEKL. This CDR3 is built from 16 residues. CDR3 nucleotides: TGCGCCAGCAGCCAACCCGGGATAAACTCTGGAAACACCATATATTTT. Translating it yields CASSQPGINSGNTIYF.

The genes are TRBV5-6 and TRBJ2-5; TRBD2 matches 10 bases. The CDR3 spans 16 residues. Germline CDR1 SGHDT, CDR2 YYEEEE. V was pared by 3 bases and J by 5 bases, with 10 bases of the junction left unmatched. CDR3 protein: CASSSTPSGSPETQYF. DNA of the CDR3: TGTGCCAGCAGCTCGACCCCTAGCGGGAGTCCTGAGACCCAGTACTTC.